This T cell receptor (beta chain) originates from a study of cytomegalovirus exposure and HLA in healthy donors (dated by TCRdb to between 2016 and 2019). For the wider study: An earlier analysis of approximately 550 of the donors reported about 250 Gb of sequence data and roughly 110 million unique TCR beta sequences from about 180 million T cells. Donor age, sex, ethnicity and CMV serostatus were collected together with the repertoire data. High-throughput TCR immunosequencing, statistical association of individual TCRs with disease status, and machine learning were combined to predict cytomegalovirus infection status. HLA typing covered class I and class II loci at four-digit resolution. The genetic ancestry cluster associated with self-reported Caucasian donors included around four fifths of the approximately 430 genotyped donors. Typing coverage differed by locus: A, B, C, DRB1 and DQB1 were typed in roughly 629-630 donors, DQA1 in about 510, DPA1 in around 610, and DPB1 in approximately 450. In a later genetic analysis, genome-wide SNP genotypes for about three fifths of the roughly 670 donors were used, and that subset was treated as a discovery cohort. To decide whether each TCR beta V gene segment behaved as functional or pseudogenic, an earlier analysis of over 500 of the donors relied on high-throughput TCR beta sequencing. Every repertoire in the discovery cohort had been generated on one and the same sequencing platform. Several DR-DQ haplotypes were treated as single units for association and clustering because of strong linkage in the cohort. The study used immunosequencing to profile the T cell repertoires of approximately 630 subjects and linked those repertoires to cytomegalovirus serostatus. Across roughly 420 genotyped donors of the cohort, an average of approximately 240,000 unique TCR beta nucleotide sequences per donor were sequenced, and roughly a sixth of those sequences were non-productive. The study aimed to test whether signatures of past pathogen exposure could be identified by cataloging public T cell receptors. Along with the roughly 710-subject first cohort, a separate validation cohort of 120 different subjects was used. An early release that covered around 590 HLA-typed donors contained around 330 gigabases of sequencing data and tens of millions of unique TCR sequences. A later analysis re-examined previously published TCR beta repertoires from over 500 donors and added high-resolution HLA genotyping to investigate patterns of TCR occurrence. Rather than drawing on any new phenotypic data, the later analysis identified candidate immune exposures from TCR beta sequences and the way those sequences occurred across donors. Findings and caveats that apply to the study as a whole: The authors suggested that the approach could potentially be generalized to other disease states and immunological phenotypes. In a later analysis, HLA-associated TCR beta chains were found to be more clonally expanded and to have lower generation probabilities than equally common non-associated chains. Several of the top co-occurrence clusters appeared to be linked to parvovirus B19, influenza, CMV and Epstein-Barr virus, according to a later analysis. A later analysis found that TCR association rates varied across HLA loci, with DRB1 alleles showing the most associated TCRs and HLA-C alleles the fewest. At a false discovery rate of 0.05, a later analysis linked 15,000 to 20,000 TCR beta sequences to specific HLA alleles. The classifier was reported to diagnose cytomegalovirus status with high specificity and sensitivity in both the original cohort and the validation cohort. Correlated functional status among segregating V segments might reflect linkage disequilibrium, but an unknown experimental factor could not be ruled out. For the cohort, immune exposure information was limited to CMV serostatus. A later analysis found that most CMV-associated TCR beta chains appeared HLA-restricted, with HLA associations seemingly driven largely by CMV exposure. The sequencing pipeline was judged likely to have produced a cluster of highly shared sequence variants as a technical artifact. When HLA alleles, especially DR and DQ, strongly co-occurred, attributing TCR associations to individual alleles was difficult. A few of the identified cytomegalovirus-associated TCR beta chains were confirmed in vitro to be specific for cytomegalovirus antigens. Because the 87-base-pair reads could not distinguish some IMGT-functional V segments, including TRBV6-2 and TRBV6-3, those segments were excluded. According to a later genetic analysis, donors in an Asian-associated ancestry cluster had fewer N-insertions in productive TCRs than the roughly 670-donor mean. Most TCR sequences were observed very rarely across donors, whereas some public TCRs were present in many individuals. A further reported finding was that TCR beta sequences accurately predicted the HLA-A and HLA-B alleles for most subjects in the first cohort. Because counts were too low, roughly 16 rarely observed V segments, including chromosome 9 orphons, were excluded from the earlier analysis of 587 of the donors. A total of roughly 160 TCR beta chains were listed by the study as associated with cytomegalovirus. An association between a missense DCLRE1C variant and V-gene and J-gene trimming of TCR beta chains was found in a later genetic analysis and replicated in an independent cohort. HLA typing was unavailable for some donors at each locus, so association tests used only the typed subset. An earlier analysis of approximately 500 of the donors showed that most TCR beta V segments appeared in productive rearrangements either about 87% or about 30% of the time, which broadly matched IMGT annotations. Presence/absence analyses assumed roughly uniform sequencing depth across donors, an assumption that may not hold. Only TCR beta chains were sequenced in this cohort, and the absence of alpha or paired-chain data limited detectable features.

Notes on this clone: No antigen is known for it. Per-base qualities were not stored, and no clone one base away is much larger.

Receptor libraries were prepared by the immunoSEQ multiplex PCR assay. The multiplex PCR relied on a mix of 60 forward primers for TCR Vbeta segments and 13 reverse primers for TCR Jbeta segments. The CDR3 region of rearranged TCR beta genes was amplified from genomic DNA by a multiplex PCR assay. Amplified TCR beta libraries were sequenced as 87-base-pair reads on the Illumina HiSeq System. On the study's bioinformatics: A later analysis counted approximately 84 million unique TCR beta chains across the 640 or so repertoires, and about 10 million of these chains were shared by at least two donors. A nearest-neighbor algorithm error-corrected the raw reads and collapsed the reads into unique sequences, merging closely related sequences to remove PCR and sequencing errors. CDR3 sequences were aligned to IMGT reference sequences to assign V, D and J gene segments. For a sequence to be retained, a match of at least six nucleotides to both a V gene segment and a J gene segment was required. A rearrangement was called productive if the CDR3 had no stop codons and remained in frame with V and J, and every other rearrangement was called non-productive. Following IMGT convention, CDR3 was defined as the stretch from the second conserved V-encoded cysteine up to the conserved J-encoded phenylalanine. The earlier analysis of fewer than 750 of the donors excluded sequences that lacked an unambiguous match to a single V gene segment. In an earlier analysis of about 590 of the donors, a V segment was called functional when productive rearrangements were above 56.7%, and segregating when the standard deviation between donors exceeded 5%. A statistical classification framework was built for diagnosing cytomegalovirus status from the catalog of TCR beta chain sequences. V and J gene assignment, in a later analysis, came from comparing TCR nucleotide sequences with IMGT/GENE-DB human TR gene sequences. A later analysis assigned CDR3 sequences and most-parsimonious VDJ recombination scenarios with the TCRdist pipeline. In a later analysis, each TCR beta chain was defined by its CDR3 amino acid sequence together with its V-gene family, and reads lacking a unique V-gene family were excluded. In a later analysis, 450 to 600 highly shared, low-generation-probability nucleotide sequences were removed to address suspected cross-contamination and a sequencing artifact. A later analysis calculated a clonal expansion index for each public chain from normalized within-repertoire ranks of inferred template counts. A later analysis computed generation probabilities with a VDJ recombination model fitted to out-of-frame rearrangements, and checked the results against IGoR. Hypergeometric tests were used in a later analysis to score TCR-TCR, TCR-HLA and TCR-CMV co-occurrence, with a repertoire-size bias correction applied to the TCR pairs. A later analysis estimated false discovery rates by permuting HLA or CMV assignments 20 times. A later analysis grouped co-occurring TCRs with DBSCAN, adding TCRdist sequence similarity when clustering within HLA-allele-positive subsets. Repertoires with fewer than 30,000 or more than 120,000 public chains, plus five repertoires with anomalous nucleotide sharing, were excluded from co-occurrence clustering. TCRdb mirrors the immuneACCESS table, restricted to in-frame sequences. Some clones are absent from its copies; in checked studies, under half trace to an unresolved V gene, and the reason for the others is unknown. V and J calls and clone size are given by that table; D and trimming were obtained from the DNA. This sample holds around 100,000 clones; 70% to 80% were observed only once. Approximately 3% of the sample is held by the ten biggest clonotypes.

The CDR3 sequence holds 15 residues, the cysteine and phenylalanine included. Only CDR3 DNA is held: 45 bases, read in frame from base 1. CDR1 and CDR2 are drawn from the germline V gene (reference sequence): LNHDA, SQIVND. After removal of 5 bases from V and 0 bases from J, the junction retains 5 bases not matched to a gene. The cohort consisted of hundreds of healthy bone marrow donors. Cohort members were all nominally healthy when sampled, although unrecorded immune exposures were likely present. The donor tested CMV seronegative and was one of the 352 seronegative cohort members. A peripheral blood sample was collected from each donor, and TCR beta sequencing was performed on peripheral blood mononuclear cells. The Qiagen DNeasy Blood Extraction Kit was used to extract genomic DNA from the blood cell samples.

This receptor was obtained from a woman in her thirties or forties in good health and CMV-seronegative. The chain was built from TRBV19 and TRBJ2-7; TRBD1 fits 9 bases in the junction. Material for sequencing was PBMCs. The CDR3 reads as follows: CASSETGGYSYEQYF. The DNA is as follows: TGTGCCAGTAGTGAGACAGGGGGATACTCCTACGAGCAGTACTTC.